Below are 18 T cell receptor beta chains sequenced from a single sample in a study of shared clonotypes between healthy human individuals. Profiled with immunoSEQ multiplex PCR; TCRdb holds only in-frame clones, not every one. Among some 2 million clones listed, roughly 94% were seen once. Naive CD8 populations comprised CD45RO-negative cells positively selected for CCR7, excluding terminally differentiated effector memory CD45RA+ cells. The sample was naive CD8+ T cells sorted from blood. The receptors here all came from a man aged 18 to 29 in good health.

This clone appeared a single time. In the same sample, other DNA sequences code for this CDR3. CDR3 nucleotides: TGTGCCAGCAGCTTACGAGGACTAGCGGATTACGAGCAGTACTTC. Amino acid sequence: CASSLRGLADYEQYF. The chain is built from TRBV13 and TRBJ2-7; 10 positions match TRBD2. The CDR3 contains 15 residues. The V segment lost 2 bases and the J segment 4 bases; nucleotides outside the gene matches: 5. CDR1 is PRHDT and CDR2 is FYEKMQ in the germline V gene (reference sequence).

This rearrangement joins TRBV7-9 to TRBJ1-1; D not resolved. The V and J ends lost 5 bases and 1 base respectively, with 11 bases between them. Looked up from germline, CDR1 is SEHNR and CDR2 is FQNEAQ (reference sequence). This CDR3 has 14 amino acids. The CDR3 DNA sequence: TGTGCCAGCAGCAGAGTCACAGAGAACACTGAAGCTTTCTTT. Its translation: CASSRVTENTEAFF.

This chain links TRBV11-3 with TRBJ1-2; D is uncertain. Germline V gives CDR1 SGHNT, CDR2 YENEEA. This CDR3 contains 17 residues. V was shortened by 2 bases and J by 2 bases, with 18 bases between the two germline ends. As DNA, the CDR3 is TGTGCCAGCAGCTTATTAATCACCCGCCCCCGAAACTATGGCTACACCTTC. This translates into CASSLLITRPRNYGYTF.

The chain is built from TRBV4-1 and TRBJ2-1; 14 bases are a match to TRBD2. This CDR3 has 17 amino acids. Trimming removed 5 bases from V and 7 bases from J; junction bases left unmatched: 10. Germline V lookup: CDR1 MGHRA, CDR2 YSYEKL. The CDR3: CASSIRGLAGETNEQFF. In nucleotides, the CDR3 is TGCGCCAGCAGCATTAGGGGACTAGCGGGAGAAACGAATGAGCAGTTCTTC.

This chain uses TRBV28 with TRBJ1-1, with D tentatively TRBD1 (5 bases). V lost 2 bases, J lost 1 base, and 11 bases lay in between. The CDR3 totals 15 residues. Germline CDR1 MDHEN, CDR2 SYDVKM. The chain's CDR3 is CASSLGKTGNTEAFF. CDR3 nucleotides: TGTGCCAGCAGTTTAGGGAAAACAGGGAACACTGAAGCTTTCTTT.

The V gene is TRBV19, the J gene TRBJ2-7, with D hard to call. This CDR3 contains 14 residues. Looked up from germline, CDR1 is LNHDA and CDR2 is SQIVND (reference sequence). V was clipped by 1 base and J by 2 bases, with 9 bases between them. This CDR3 is CASSIGDFPYEQYF. For the CDR3, the DNA is TGTGCCAGTAGTATAGGCGACTTTCCCTACGAGCAGTACTTC.

The rearrangement joins TRBV2 to TRBJ2-7; 7 bases line up with TRBD1. Germline CDR1 SNHLY, CDR2 FYNNEI. Losses at the gene ends were 2 bases for V and 5 bases for J; bases not matched to a gene: 12. CDR3 size: 16 residues. The chain's CDR3 is CASSEQPTGAEHEQYF. DNA of the CDR3: TGTGCCAGCAGTGAACAGCCCACAGGGGCCGAACACGAGCAGTACTTC.

The J gene is TRBJ2-6, the V gene TRBV19; D remains ambiguous. Germline V CDR1 and CDR2: LNHDA, SQIVND (reference sequence). The CDR3 sequence is 16 residues long. V was trimmed by 1 base and J by 4 bases, leaving 11 bases between them. This CDR3 is CASSIGLWSGANVLTF. CDR3 in DNA: TGTGCCAGTAGTATAGGATTGTGGTCCGGGGCCAACGTCCTGACTTTC.

In its sample, this clone was seen once. In nucleotides, the CDR3 is TGTGCCAGCAGGCTAGCGGGAGTTATAGATACGCAGTATTTT. It yields the protein CASRLAGVIDTQYF. V is TRBV27 and J is TRBJ2-3, with 10 bases identical to TRBD2. J was trimmed by 5 bases and V by 6 bases; bases with no gene match: 5. The germline V gene has CDR1 MNHEY and CDR2 SMNVEV (reference sequence). The CDR3 length is 14 residues.

V is TRBV9 and J is TRBJ2-7, with D possibly TRBD1 on 6 matching bases. Between the trimmed V and J ends, which lost 0 bases and 0 bases, there was a span of 19 bases. CDR3 length: 18 residues. Per germline, CDR1 SGDLS and CDR2 YYNGEE. For the CDR3, the DNA is TGTGCCAGCAGCGTAGCGGACAGCTTCTCCTCAAGCTCCTACGAGCAGTACTTC. It is translated as CASSVADSFSSSSYEQYF.

The chain is built from TRBV27 and TRBJ2-1, with D maybe TRBD1 (5 bases). This CDR3 has 16 amino acids. Trimming cost V 2 bases and J 4 bases, with 15 bases left between them. CDR1 is MNHEY and CDR2 is SMNVEV in the germline V gene (reference sequence). This CDR3 reads CASSLQQEPPYNEQFF. DNA for the CDR3: TGTGCCAGCAGTTTACAACAGGAGCCCCCGTACAATGAGCAGTTCTTC.

V is TRBV28 and J is TRBJ2-7; 9 bases line up with TRBD2. V lost 4 bases, J lost 2 bases, and 9 bases stayed unmatched. The germline gives CDR1 MDHEN, CDR2 SYDVKM. The CDR3 runs to 16 residues. The CDR3 reads CASSSPRERGAYEQYF. Here the CDR3 DNA reads TGTGCCAGCAGTTCCCCACGAGAGCGGGGGGCCTACGAGCAGTACTTC.

This chain uses TRBV25-1 with TRBJ1-2; the D gene is possibly TRBD1 (5 bases). The CDR3 is made up of 15 amino acids. The V end lost 2 bases, the J end lost 6 bases, and 16 bases lay between the germline ends. Germline V gene sequence: CDR1 MGHDK, CDR2 SYGVNS. CDR3 sequence: CASSENRGEGDGYTF. The DNA of the CDR3 is TGTGCCAGCAGTGAAAATCGGGGGGAAGGGGATGGCTACACCTTC.

The chain recombines TRBV10-3 with TRBJ2-7; TRBD2 matches at 7 bases. CDR1 ENHRY and CDR2 SYGVKD come from the germline V gene. The CDR3 runs 16 residues. V trimming: 4 bases; J trimming: 5 bases; junction bases outside the gene matches: 14. The CDR3 here is CAISAPGGVEVHEQYF. In nucleotides, the CDR3 is TGTGCCATCAGTGCTCCTGGGGGGGTGGAGGTCCACGAGCAGTACTTC.

The rearrangement uses TRBV9 and TRBJ2-1; TRBD2 might be the D (5 bases). The CDR3 covers 15 residues. The V gene lost 4 bases and the J gene lost 4 bases, with 15 bases spanning the gap. Germline CDR1 reads SGDLS; CDR2 reads YYNGEE. CDR3 DNA: TGTGCCAGCAGCCCTCGCGGACGGGAATACAATGAGCAGTTCTTC. This gives the protein CASSPRGREYNEQFF.

V is TRBV6-5 and J is TRBJ2-7; TRBD1 is a possible D gene (6 bases). V was shortened by 6 bases and J by 4 bases, with 16 bases between the two germline ends. Germline CDR1 and CDR2: MNHEY and SVGAGI. The CDR3 has 14 residues. The chain's CDR3 is CASSYRDTSYEQYF. The CDR3 nucleotides read TGTGCCAGCAGCTATCGGGACACCTCATACGAGCAGTACTTC.

A remark on this clone: This sample includes further DNA sequences coding for the same CDR3. The CDR3 coding sequence is TGTGCCAGCAGTTACCCCGAGGGGACTGAAGCTTTCTTT. It translates to CASSYPEGTEAFF. V gene TRBV6-5 combines with J gene TRBJ1-1; tentatively, D is TRBD1 (5 bases). Germline assignment: CDR1 MNHEY and CDR2 SVGAGI. This CDR3 is 13 amino acids long. Trimming cost V 2 bases and J 5 bases, with 9 bases left between them.

This clone occurred once. The chain employs TRBV30 and TRBJ1-5; the match to TRBD1 covers 9 bases. Germline CDR1 reads GTSNPN; CDR2 reads SVGIG (reference sequence). This CDR3 has 14 residues. Germline trimming cut 0 bases from V and 7 bases from J; bases unmatched to any gene: 4. The CDR3 region has the DNA TGTGCCTGGAGTGTAGGGACAGGGCCCCAGCCCCAGCATTTT. Translated, it gives CAWSVGTGPQPQHF.